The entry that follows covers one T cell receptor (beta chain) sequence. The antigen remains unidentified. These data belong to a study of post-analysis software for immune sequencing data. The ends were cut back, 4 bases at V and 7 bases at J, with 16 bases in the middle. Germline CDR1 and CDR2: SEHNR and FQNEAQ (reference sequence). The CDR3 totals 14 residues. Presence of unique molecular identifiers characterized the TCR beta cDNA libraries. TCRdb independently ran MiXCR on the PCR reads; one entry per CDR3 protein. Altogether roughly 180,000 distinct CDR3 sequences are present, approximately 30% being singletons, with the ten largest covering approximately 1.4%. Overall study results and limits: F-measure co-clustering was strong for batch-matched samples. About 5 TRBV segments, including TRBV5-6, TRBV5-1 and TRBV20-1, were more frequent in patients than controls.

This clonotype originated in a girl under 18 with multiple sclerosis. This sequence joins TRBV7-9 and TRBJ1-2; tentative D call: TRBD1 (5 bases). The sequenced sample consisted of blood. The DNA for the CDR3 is TGTGCCAGCAGCTCTAGCAGGGAGGTGGCTGGCTACACCTTC. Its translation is CASSSSREVAGYTF.